The sequence of this T cell receptor beta chain was determined in a study of cytomegalovirus exposure and HLA in healthy donors. Whole-study context: It was reported in a later analysis that the 100 to 150 validation repertoires used the same platform as the roughly 670 first-cohort repertoires. Study-level results: Reports credit the classifier with highly specific, highly sensitive diagnosis of cytomegalovirus status.

Deletions cut 4 bases from V and 2 bases from J, with 7 bases between. The CDR3 is made up of 13 amino acids. Germline CDR1 is SEHNR and CDR2 is FQNEAQ (reference sequence). Clones were read by immunoSEQ multiplex PCR, and TCRdb kept only the in-frame ones, dropping some. This repertoire shows about 360,000 clones, roughly 88% found once; its top ten account for approximately 0.8%. Points on this clone: No antigen is known for it.

The chain has TRBV7-9 and TRBJ2-3; no clear D. The clonotype was recovered from a woman aged 18-30 years in good health and CMV-seronegative. The sample taken for sequencing was PBMCs. CDR3 region: CASSSMFTDTQYF. CDR3 coding DNA: TGTGCCAGCAGCTCAATGTTCACAGATACGCAGTATTTT.